Sequencing of this TCR beta chain was carried out in a study of cytomegalovirus exposure and HLA in healthy donors. The wider study: Around 77% of 350 to 400 genotyped donors fell in the Caucasian-associated ancestry cluster. Study-level findings and limits: Researchers counted about 150 TCR beta chains as cytomegalovirus-associated. Reportedly, a later analysis found an Asian-associated ancestry cluster had fewer N-insertions than the roughly 670-donor mean.

J was trimmed by 2 bases and V by 2 bases; bases with no gene match: 9. Germline V gene lookup returns CDR1 SGHTA and CDR2 FQGNSA. The CDR3 is made up of 18 amino acids. With 60 Vbeta and 13 Jbeta primers, the PCR was carried out. The method was immunoSEQ multiplex PCR; TCRdb's version includes in-frame clones alone and lacks a portion of them. The sample lists some 110,000 clones, 55% to 65% occurring once. In regard to this clone: Its antigen remains unidentified.

Sequencing used PBMCs. This receptor was obtained from a woman aged 40 to 50 in good health and CMV-seropositive. The chain has TRBV7-2 and TRBJ2-7; 13 bases agree with TRBD2. The CDR3, as DNA: TGTGCCAGCAGCTTATCCTGGACTAGCGGGAGTCAAGCCTACGAGCAGTACTTC. Translated: CASSLSWTSGSQAYEQYF.